This T cell receptor (beta chain) was captured by sequencing in a study of blood T cell repertoires in COVID-19. Study-wide background: Sites across the United States, Italy and Spain contributed samples from acute and convalescent COVID-19.

V was clipped by 6 bases and J by 5 bases, with 5 bases between them. Per germline, CDR1 SGHVS and CDR2 FQNEAQ. CDR3 length: 11 amino acids. TCRdb's copy holds only in-frame clones and misses some; the assay was immunoSEQ multiplex PCR. The sample holds about 160,000 clones, 81% seen once. The TCR comes from a middle-aged woman with acute COVID-19. The specimen sequenced was PBMCs or T cells enriched from blood (not recorded which). The chain recombines TRBV7-8 with TRBJ2-1, with D hard to call. This CDR3 is CASRTNNEQFF. For the CDR3, the DNA is TGTGCCAGCAGAACAAACAATGAGCAGTTCTTC.